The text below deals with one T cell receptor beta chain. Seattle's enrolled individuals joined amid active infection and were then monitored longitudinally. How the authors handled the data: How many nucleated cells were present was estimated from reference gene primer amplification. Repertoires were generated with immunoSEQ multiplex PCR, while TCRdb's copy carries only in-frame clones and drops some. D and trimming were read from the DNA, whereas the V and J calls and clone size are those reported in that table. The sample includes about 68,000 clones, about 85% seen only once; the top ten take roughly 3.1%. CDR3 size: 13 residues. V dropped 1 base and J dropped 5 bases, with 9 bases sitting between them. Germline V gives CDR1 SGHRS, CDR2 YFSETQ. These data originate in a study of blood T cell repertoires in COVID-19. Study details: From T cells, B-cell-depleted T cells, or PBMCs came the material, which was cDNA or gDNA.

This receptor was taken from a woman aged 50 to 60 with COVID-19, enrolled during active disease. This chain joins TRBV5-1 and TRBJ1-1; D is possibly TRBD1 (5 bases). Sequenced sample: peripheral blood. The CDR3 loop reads CASSLWGATEAFF. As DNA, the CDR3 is TGCGCCAGCAGCTTGTGGGGCGCAACTGAAGCTTTCTTT.